The present TCR beta chain was sequenced within a study of T cell responses to AZD1222 COVID-19 vaccine. The study, taken as a whole, reports: Among spike-specific TCRs, nearly half reportedly target unmutated variant regions.

TCRdb's copy holds only in-frame clones and misses some; the assay was immunoSEQ multiplex PCR. The repertoire holds around 100,000 clones, with about 87% as singletons. Regarding this clone: No antigen is known for it.

There are 15 residues in the CDR3. Germline V gene data show CDR1 as LNHDA and CDR2 as SQIVND (reference sequence). The V end lost 5 bases, the J end lost 3 bases, and 14 bases lay between the germline ends. The sequence derives from an adult in good health. Sequencing used peripheral blood, obtained on day 0 of AZD1222 vaccination. The chain combines TRBV19 with TRBJ1-5; possibly TRBD1 for D (6 bases). The CDR3: CASSFTTGDNQPQHF. CDR3 in DNA: TGTGCCAGTAGTTTTACGACAGGAGACAATCAGCCCCAGCATTTT.